One sample yielded the 15 T cell receptor beta chains listed below, sequenced in a study of blood T cell repertoires in COVID-19. Profiling relied on immunoSEQ multiplex PCR, and the TCRdb table lists in-frame clones only, not all of them. The data show 95,000 to 100,000 clones, with about 90% seen just once and roughly 17% held by the top ten. The sequencing input was peripheral blood. The receptor source for this set is a man in his fifties or sixties with acute or convalescent COVID-19.

This chain connects TRBV4-2 to TRBJ1-4, with no clear D. CDR1 is LGHNA and CDR2 is YNFKEQ in the germline V gene. Deletions cut 1 base from V and 5 bases from J, with 23 bases between. The CDR3 has 19 residues. The CDR3 spells CASSQVAATRRLVNEKLFF. Written as DNA, the CDR3 is TGTGCCAGCAGCCAAGTAGCGGCGACCCGACGGTTGGTAAATGAAAAACTGTTTTTT.

V gene TRBV5-4 combines with J gene TRBJ1-1, with D perhaps TRBD1 (5 bases). This CDR3 is 17 amino acids long. The V gene's germline CDR1 is SGHNT and CDR2 YYREEE (reference sequence). Trimming took off 0 bases at V and 1 base at J, with 16 bases between the two ends. The CDR3 is CASSLEVLGAQNTEAFF. The CDR3 coding sequence is TGTGCCAGCAGCTTGGAGGTATTAGGGGCTCAGAACACTGAAGCTTTCTTT.

The V call is TRBV7-2, the J call TRBJ1-3; D gene unclear. V was pared by 5 bases and J by 4 bases, with 6 bases between. CDR1 is SGHTA and CDR2 is FQGNSA in the germline V gene. CDR3 size: 12 residues. The CDR3 protein is CASSANGNTIYF. Written as DNA, the CDR3 is TGTGCCAGCAGCGCGAACGGAAACACCATATATTTT. The full variable domain, in which reference TRBV7-2 and TRBJ1-3 provide the parts outside the CDR3, is GAGVSQSPSNKVTEKGKDVELRCDPISGHTALYWYRQSLGQGLEFLIYFQGNSAPDKSGLPSDRFSAERTGGSVSTLTIQRTQQEDSAVYLCASSANGNTIYFGEGSWLTVV.

This sequence joins TRBV27 and TRBJ2-1, with 10 positions matching TRBD2. V was pared by 8 bases and J by 4 bases, with 14 bases of the junction left unmatched. The CDR3 has 17 amino acids. From germline, CDR1 is MNHEY and CDR2 SMNVEV (reference sequence). The CDR3 region is CASSASGGPLPYNEQFF. The DNA for the CDR3 is TGTGCCAGCTCAGCTAGCGGGGGTCCCCTGCCTTACAATGAGCAGTTCTTC.

The chain employs TRBV5-4 and TRBJ1-1; tentatively, D is TRBD1 (6 bases). Germline V CDR1 and CDR2: SGHNT, YYREEE (reference sequence). V was clipped by 3 bases and J by 1 base, with 13 bases between them. This CDR3 is 15 amino acids long. This chain's CDR3 is CASSSPTGENTEAFF. The CDR3, as DNA: TGTGCCAGCAGCTCCCCGACAGGAGAGAACACTGAAGCTTTCTTT.

V usage is TRBV5-1 and J usage is TRBJ2-1, with TRBD2 as a possible D gene (6 bases). This CDR3 region has 15 residues. Trimming shortened V by 2 bases and J by 3 bases, and 12 bases separated the two germline ends. Germline V gene data show CDR1 as SGHRS and CDR2 as YFSETQ. CDR3 sequence reads: CASSFSAGSYNEQFF. The CDR3 region has the DNA TGCGCCAGCAGCTTCTCCGCGGGGAGCTACAATGAGCAGTTCTTC.

The V gene is TRBV5-6, the J gene TRBJ2-1; perhaps TRBD1 as D (7 bases). The CDR3 is 16 amino acids. CDR1 is SGHDT, CDR2 YYEEEE, per germline. Trimming stripped 4 bases from V and 0 bases from J, with 14 bases between. The CDR3 DNA is TGTGCCAGCAGCGGGGGGACAGAGCACTCCTACAATGAGCAGTTCTTC. Residues: CASSGGTEHSYNEQFF.

The chain carries TRBV5-1 and TRBJ1-4; D is perhaps TRBD1 (6 bases). Trimming cost V 0 bases and J 7 bases, with 13 bases left between them. CDR1 is SGHRS, CDR2 YFSETQ, per germline. The length of the CDR3 is 15 residues. This CDR3 is CASSLDGTKVEKLFF. The CDR3 DNA reads TGCGCCAGCAGCTTGGACGGGACAAAAGTTGAAAAACTGTTTTTT.

The chain is built from TRBV7-3 and TRBJ1-5; 9 bases align to TRBD1. Germline V gives CDR1 SGHTA, CDR2 FQGTGA. J was trimmed by 6 bases and V by 6 bases; bases with no gene match: 9. The CDR3 contains 15 residues. The CDR3 spells CASSYRDREFQPQHF. The CDR3 nucleotides read TGTGCCAGCAGTTACCGGGACAGGGAATTTCAGCCCCAGCATTTT.

The chain uses TRBV6-2 or TRBV6-3 and TRBJ1-2, with TRBD1 matching 7 bases. The CDR3 is 15 residues long. With V trimmed by 6 bases and J by 2 bases, 9 bases remained unmatched. CDR1 is MNHEY, CDR2 SVGEGT, per germline. CDR3 sequence: CASRPYRQGNYGYTF. In nucleotides, the CDR3 is TGTGCCAGCAGGCCTTACCGACAGGGCAACTATGGCTACACCTTC.

The chain is built from TRBV9 and TRBJ2-2; 10 bases fit TRBD2. Germline values: CDR1 SGDLS, CDR2 YYNGEE. The length of the CDR3 is 16 residues. J was trimmed by 1 base and V by 3 bases; bases with no gene match: 3. DNA of the CDR3: TGTGCCAGCAGCGCAAGCGGGGGGGAGAACACCGGGGAGCTGTTTTTT. Its translation is CASSASGGENTGELFF. The full variable domain, with the rest looked up from reference TRBV9 and TRBJ2-2, is DSGVTQTPKHLITATGQRVTLRCSPRSGDLSVYWYQQSLDQGLQFLIQYYNGEERAKGNILERFSAQQFPDLHSELNLSSLELGDSALYFCASSASGGENTGELFFGEGSRLTVL.

This chain connects TRBV5-1 to TRBJ2-1; a weak D match, TRBD2 (5 bases). Between the trimmed V and J ends, which lost 0 bases and 6 bases, there was a span of 13 bases. CDR1 SGHRS and CDR2 YFSETQ come from the germline V gene. CDR3 size: 15 residues. This CDR3 reads CASSLVLGAGNEQFF. DNA for the CDR3: TGCGCCAGCAGCTTGGTGCTCGGTGCGGGCAATGAGCAGTTCTTC.

In DNA form, the CDR3 reads TGTGCCAGCAGAGAAAGGGGGCGGAACACCGGGGAGCTGTTTTTT. It is translated as CASRERGRNTGELFF. The chain links TRBV5-4 to TRBJ2-2; TRBD1 agrees at 7 bases. The trim removed 5 bases at V and 1 base at J, leaving 5 bases unmatched. The CDR3 runs to 15 residues. Per germline, CDR1 SGHNT and CDR2 YYREEE (reference sequence). Variable domain in full (rest from reference TRBV5-4 and TRBJ2-2): ETGVTQSPTHLIKTRGQQVTLRCSSQSGHNTVSWYQQALGQGPQFIFQYYREEENGRGNFPPRFSGLQFPNYSSELNVNALELDDSALYLCASRERGRNTGELFFGEGSRLTVL.

The rearrangement joins TRBV27 to TRBJ1-5; D is undetermined. This CDR3 spans 14 amino acids. Germline V gene sequence: CDR1 MNHEY, CDR2 SMNVEV (reference sequence). Trimming stripped 8 bases from V and 3 bases from J, with 14 bases between. The CDR3 is CASHRVGDNQPQHF. The CDR3 region has the DNA TGTGCCAGCCACCGCGTCGGGGACAATCAGCCCCAGCATTTT.

The chain links TRBV5-4 to TRBJ1-2; D possibly corresponds to TRBD1 (5 bases). The germline V and J ends were trimmed by 0 bases and 4 bases, with 10 bases remaining between them. The germline CDR1 and CDR2 sequences are SGHNT and YYREEE (reference sequence). CDR3 size: 14 residues. CDR3 sequence (DNA): TGTGCCAGCAGCTTGGTTCCAGGGCCCTATGGCTACACCTTC. It encodes CASSLVPGPYGYTF.